The 32 T cell receptor beta chains given below trace back to one sample, sequenced in a study of Graves' ophthalmopathy and Graves' hyperthyroidism. For repertoire sequencing, the TCR beta CDR3 regions were amplified from RNA transcripts. Scientists carried out first-round RT-PCR using HTBI primers and then a second-round multiplex PCR. TCRdb itself ran the multiplex PCR reads through MiXCR, one entry per CDR3 protein. This table holds approximately 410,000 distinct CDR3 sequences, roughly 15% found once. The source material was peripheral blood. These receptors were taken from a woman under 30 with stable Graves' hyperthyroidism.

This chain joins TRBV2 and TRBJ2-2; D uncertain. The V end was cut by 7 bases, the J end by 7 bases, with 7 bases between. Germline values: CDR1 SNHLY, CDR2 FYNNEI. CDR3 length: 11 amino acids. The CDR3 loop is CASMESGELFF. The CDR3 DNA reads TGTGCCAGCATGGAGAGCGGGGAGCTGTTTTTT.

To note about this clonotype: This CDR3 fails to terminate in the conserved phenylalanine or tryptophan, so it likely reflects a read error. The chain joins TRBV6-2 or TRBV6-3 to TRBJ1-1, with D possibly TRBD1 on 5 matching bases. Germline V gene lookup returns CDR1 MNHEY and CDR2 SVGEGT. The CDR3 sequence is 13 residues long. Trimming pared 5 bases from V and 1 base from J, leaving 8 bases between. CDR3 in DNA: TGTGCCAGCAGTATCGACAGGAACACTGAAGCTTTCTAT. Translating it yields CASSIDRNTEAFY.

This clonotype was counted only a few times. This chain links TRBV4-2 with TRBJ2-7; 10 bases align to TRBD2. The CDR3 loop spans 16 amino acids. The J segment lost 2 bases and the V segment lost 0 bases, leaving 4 bases of the junction unmatched. Germline V lookup: CDR1 LGHNA, CDR2 YNFKEQ. CDR3 nucleotides: TGTGCCAGCAGCCAAGATCAGCGGGGGGGCCCCTACGAGCAGTACTTC. This gives the protein CASSQDQRGGPYEQYF.

The V call is TRBV6-5, the J call TRBJ2-7; 9 bases match TRBD1. Germline lookup yields CDR1 MNHEY and CDR2 SVGAGI. The J segment lost 5 bases and the V segment lost 0 bases, leaving 2 bases of the junction unmatched. The CDR3 length is 14 residues. The CDR3 sequence is CASSYSGQGDEQYF. The CDR3 coding sequence is TGTGCCAGCAGTTACTCGGGACAGGGTGACGAGCAGTACTTC.

A note on this clonotype: This may arise from a read error, as a much more abundant clone is one base away. The conserved closing phenylalanine or tryptophan is absent in this CDR3, likely reflecting a read error. V and J are TRBV9 and TRBJ1-2; possibly TRBD1 for D (5 bases). Trimming shortened V by 9 bases and J by 4 bases, and 19 bases separated the two germline ends. The CDR3 spans 14 residues. Looked up from germline, CDR1 is SGDLS and CDR2 is YYNGEE. The CDR3 DNA reads as TGTGCCAACCTAATAGGGGCCCTTAGCTATGGCTACACCGTC. This sequence encodes CANLIGALSYGYTV.

The chain is built from TRBV10-3 and TRBJ2-2; 8 bases map to TRBD2. The V gene end was trimmed by 10 bases and the J gene end by 5 bases; junction bases not matched to a gene: 12. In germline, CDR1 is ENHRY, CDR2 SYGVKD. The CDR3 has 15 amino acids. CDR3 sequence reads: CATTFGTSTTGELFF. In DNA, the CDR3 is TGTGCCACCACCTTTGGGACTAGTACTACCGGGGAGCTGTTTTTT.

V is TRBV9 and J is TRBJ1-2; 7 positions match TRBD1. The CDR3 sequence is 15 residues long. V lost 3 bases, J lost 2 bases, and 7 bases stayed unmatched. Germline lookup yields CDR1 SGDLS and CDR2 YYNGEE. CDR3 coding DNA: TGTGCCAGCAGCGCGGAGGGGACAGCGAACTATGGCTACACCTTC. This encodes CASSAEGTANYGYTF. The full variable domain, rest sourced from reference TRBV9 and TRBJ1-2, is DSGVTQTPKHLITATGQRVTLRCSPRSGDLSVYWYQQSLDQGLQFLIQYYNGEERAKGNILERFSAQQFPDLHSELNLSSLELGDSALYFCASSAEGTANYGYTFGSGTRLTVV.

This clonotype appeared many times. The rearrangement uses TRBV20-1 and TRBJ2-7; D not resolved. The CDR3 covers 13 residues. Germline V CDR1 and CDR2: DFQATT, SNEGSKA (reference sequence). V was cut by 2 bases and J by 0 bases, with 8 bases left in between. The chain's CDR3 is CSARRTLSYEQYF. The CDR3 coding sequence is TGCAGTGCTAGAAGGACCCTCTCCTACGAGCAGTACTTC.

This clonotype was found many times. Just one base apart from a much larger clone, this may be a read error. The chain is built from TRBV6-1 and TRBJ1-1; unclear D gene. CDR1 and CDR2 from the germline V gene are MNHNS and SASEGT. This CDR3 contains 15 residues. The CDR3 region has the DNA TGTGTCAGCAGTGAAGGAGTGCTAATGAACACTGAAGCTTTCTTT. It encodes CVSSEGVLMNTEAFF.

There are many counts of this clonotype. The genes are TRBV20-1 and TRBJ2-7; 10 bases are shared with TRBD1. Germline V gene lookup returns CDR1 DFQATT and CDR2 SNEGSKA (reference sequence). CDR3 length: 15 residues. Trimming cost V 1 base and J 6 bases; bases outside gene matches: 9. The DNA for the CDR3 is TGCAGTGCTAGAGGTTACCGGGACAGGGGTCCCGAGCAGTACTTC. This encodes CSARGYRDRGPEQYF.

The gene calls are TRBV25-1 and TRBJ2-2; D may be TRBD1 (5 bases). Germline V gives CDR1 MGHDK, CDR2 SYGVNS. The CDR3 runs 19 residues. V was clipped by 0 bases and J by 1 base, with 18 bases between them. DNA for the CDR3: TGTGCCAGCAGTGAATATAGTGGGGCAGCCTTAAAGAACACCGGGGAGCTGTTTTTT. This encodes CASSEYSGAALKNTGELFF.

This clonotype was detected many times. The chain employs TRBV9 and TRBJ2-2; TRBD2 aligns across 12 bases. Germline CDR1 is SGDLS and CDR2 is YYNGEE. The trim removed 1 base at V and 1 base at J, leaving 5 bases unmatched. This CDR3 contains 18 residues. The CDR3 protein is CASSVNPSGGVNTGELFF. Written as DNA, the CDR3 is TGTGCCAGCAGCGTAAATCCTAGCGGGGGGGTGAACACCGGGGAGCTGTTTTTT.

In this sample, this clonotype turned up many times. This chain joins TRBV12-3 or TRBV12-4 and TRBJ1-1; D remains ambiguous. The CDR3 sequence is 13 residues long. V was shortened by 5 bases and J by 9 bases, with 16 bases between the two germline ends. CDR3 in DNA: TGTGCCAGCAGTCCCAAGAGTAGGACGCAAGCTTTCTTT. Translation gives CASSPKSRTQAFF.

The sample holds many counts of this clonotype. This rearrangement joins TRBV6-5 to TRBJ2-5, with a tentative D call TRBD2 (6 bases). Deletions cut 6 bases from V and 7 bases from J, with 18 bases between. This CDR3 region has 14 residues. CDR1 is MNHEY and CDR2 is SVGAGI in the germline V gene. The CDR3 DNA reads as TGTGCCAGCAGCCCCCGGCCCTTCGGGGGGACCCAGTACTTC. Amino acids: CASSPRPFGGTQYF.

This clonotype occurred a few times. The chain recombines TRBV20-1 with TRBJ1-1; TRBD1 matches 12 bases. J lost 11 bases, V lost 6 bases, and 10 bases had no gene match. The germline V gene encodes CDR1 DFQATT and CDR2 SNEGSKA (reference sequence). The CDR3 contains 13 residues. CDR3 in DNA: TGCAGTGCCACCCCGGGACAGGGGGCGCCGGCTTTCTTT. Translating gives CSATPGQGAPAFF.

The sample holds many counts of this clonotype. V gene TRBV5-1 combines with J gene TRBJ2-7; D possibly corresponds to TRBD2 (5 bases). V shed 6 bases and J shed 4 bases, with 11 bases lying between them. The CDR3 is 12 amino acids. Germline CDR1 and CDR2: SGHRS and YFSETQ. The CDR3 region is CASIQRAYEQYF. The CDR3, as DNA: TGCGCCAGCATCCAGAGGGCTTACGAGCAGTACTTC.

The chain joins TRBV10-3 to TRBJ2-7; possibly TRBD2 for D (6 bases). V was clipped by 8 bases and J by 5 bases, with 25 bases between them. Per germline, CDR1 ENHRY and CDR2 SYGVKD. The CDR3 loop spans 16 amino acids. The CDR3 protein is CAIQGRAGSGVDEQYF. The DNA of the CDR3 is TGTGCCATCCAGGGCCGTGCGGGGTCAGGAGTGGACGAGCAGTACTTC.

This clonotype was seen just once. The junction shows a germline mismatch at one end, possibly a read error. The chain has TRBV15 and TRBJ2-7, with D perhaps matching TRBD1 (6 bases). CDR1 and CDR2 from the germline V gene are LNHNV and YYDKDF (reference sequence). The CDR3 consists of 15 residues. The CDR3 nucleotides are TGTGCCACCAGCAGGCGGACAGCTAAGCCCTACGATCAGTACTTC. The encoded protein is CATSRRTAKPYDQYF.

This clonotype was counted a few times. The gene calls are TRBV20-1 and TRBJ2-7; 10 bases are shared with TRBD1. The CDR3 has 11 amino acids. Germline V CDR1 and CDR2: DFQATT, SNEGSKA (reference sequence). Trimming removed 6 bases from V and 6 bases from J; junction bases left unmatched: 2. The CDR3 DNA is TGCAGTGCGAGGGACAGGGGCGAGCAGTACTTC. This translates into CSARDRGEQYF.

This clonotype occurred many times. The chain carries TRBV5-1 and TRBJ2-7, with D perhaps matching TRBD1 (6 bases). CDR3 length: 14 amino acids. The V gene lost 4 bases and the J gene lost 2 bases, with 13 bases spanning the gap. Germline V gene lookup returns CDR1 SGHRS and CDR2 YFSETQ. The DNA of the CDR3 is TGCGCCAGCAGCCTGGACAGCCGTCCCTACGAGCAGTACTTC. This sequence encodes CASSLDSRPYEQYF.

Only a few counts were recorded for this clonotype. The chain employs TRBV9 and TRBJ2-2, with TRBD1 matching 8 bases. After removal of 3 bases from V and 2 bases from J, the junction contained 6 bases not matched to a gene. There are 16 residues in the CDR3. Germline CDR1 SGDLS, CDR2 YYNGEE. The CDR3 spells CASSALAGGNTGELFF. For the CDR3, the DNA is TGTGCCAGCAGCGCCTTAGCAGGGGGCAACACCGGGGAGCTGTTTTTT.

The table lists this clonotype with many counts. The chain couples TRBV5-6 to TRBJ1-1; 8 positions agree with TRBD1. The germline gives CDR1 SGHDT, CDR2 YYEEEE. V shed 5 bases, J shed 0 bases, and the junction held 15 bases outside the gene matches. The CDR3 has 18 amino acids. Here the CDR3 DNA reads TGTGCCAGCAGTCTTAAGGTGTTTCGGACAGGGTTGAACACTGAAGCTTTCTTT. It yields the protein CASSLKVFRTGLNTEAFF.

The chain carries TRBV11-2 and TRBJ1-1, with D possibly TRBD1 on 5 matching bases. This CDR3 comprises 16 residues. Germline CDR1 SGHAT, CDR2 FQNNGV. V was trimmed by 3 bases and J by 1 base, leaving 15 bases between them. The CDR3 nucleotides are TGTGCCAGCAGCTTCGGGGGAGGGTGGGAGAACACTGAAGCTTTCTTT. Encoded protein: CASSFGGGWENTEAFF. The full variable domain, its missing parts supplied by reference TRBV11-2 and TRBJ1-1, is EAGVAQSPRYKIIEKRQSVAFWCNPISGHATLYWYQQILGQGPKLLIQFQNNGVVDDSQLPKDRFSAERLKGVDSTLKIQPAKLEDSAVYLCASSFGGGWENTEAFFGQGTRLTVV.

This clonotype was detected only a few times. The V and J genes are TRBV5-1 and TRBJ2-7; D possibly uses TRBD1 or TRBD2 (5 bases each). The CDR3 length is 15 residues. The V end was cut by 7 bases, the J end by 5 bases, with 22 bases between. Germline loops: CDR1 SGHRS, CDR2 YFSETQ. The CDR3 is CASSNEGRAEDEQYF. CDR3 in DNA: TGCGCCAGCTCTAATGAGGGCAGGGCCGAGGACGAGCAGTACTTC.

This clonotype was seen at least ten times. The chain links TRBV7-2 to TRBJ2-7; TRBD2 might be the D (7 bases). Germline lookup yields CDR1 SGHTA and CDR2 FQGNSA. This CDR3 region has 15 residues. Trimming took 2 bases from V and 2 from J, leaving 13 bases between them. CDR3 coding DNA: TGTGCCAGCAGCTTAAGGCGGGGGCCCACCTACGAGCAGTACTTC. This sequence encodes CASSLRRGPTYEQYF.

This clonotype has a count of ten or more. The chain combines TRBV7-3 with TRBJ2-5; D may be TRBD1 or TRBD2 (6 bases each). Trimming cost V 5 bases and J 5 bases, with 15 bases left between them. Per germline, CDR1 SGHTA and CDR2 FQGTGA. This CDR3 has 14 residues. CDR3 protein: CASSTAGHAETQYF. The CDR3 nucleotides read TGTGCCAGCAGCACGGCGGGACACGCTGAGACCCAGTACTTC. Drawing the rest from reference TRBV7-3 and TRBJ2-5, the complete variable domain is GAGVSQTPSNKVTEKGKYVELRCDPISGHTALYWYRQSLGQGPEFLIYFQGTGAADDSGLPNDRFFAVRPEGSVSTLKIQRTERGDSAVYLCASSTAGHAETQYFGPGTRLLVL.

This clonotype occurred many times. The chain links TRBV24-1 to TRBJ1-1; D gene unclear. The V gene's germline CDR1 is KGHDR and CDR2 SFDVKD. The CDR3 spans 13 residues. V lost 3 bases, J lost 0 bases, and 4 bases lay in between. The CDR3 sequence is CATSDELNTEAFF. CDR3 DNA sequence: TGTGCCACCAGTGATGAGCTGAACACTGAAGCTTTCTTT.

This clonotype was found a few times. This chain links TRBV6-1 with TRBJ1-6; D is undetermined. V lost 6 bases to trimming and J lost 6 bases, with 21 bases between them. This CDR3 has 17 residues. Germline CDR1 is MNHNS and CDR2 is SASEGT. CDR3 residues: CASRRRSGSLSNSPLHF. The CDR3, as DNA: TGTGCCAGCAGAAGACGGTCGGGCAGCCTGAGTAATTCACCCCTCCACTTT.

This clonotype was seen more than once but under ten times. The rearrangement uses TRBV6-5 and TRBJ2-5; 7 bases agree with TRBD2. V lost 0 bases and J lost 1; bases outside the gene matches: 2. Germline V lookup: CDR1 MNHEY, CDR2 SVGAGI. The CDR3 loop spans 15 amino acids. The CDR3 DNA reads TGTGCCAGCAGTTACTCGGGGGGGACCCAAGAGACCCAGTACTTC. Translating it yields CASSYSGGTQETQYF.

This clonotype was found many times. The V call is TRBV10-3, the J call TRBJ2-7, with 8 bases aligning to TRBD1. After removal of 7 bases from V and 1 base from J, the junction contained 9 bases not matched to a gene. CDR1 and CDR2 from the germline V gene are ENHRY and SYGVKD. There are 15 residues in the CDR3. The CDR3 spells CAITQGQGGSYEQYF. CDR3 in DNA: TGTGCCATCACCCAAGGACAGGGTGGATCCTACGAGCAGTACTTC.

The V gene is TRBV3-1, the J gene TRBJ2-2; no definite D call. The germline gives CDR1 LGHDT, CDR2 YNNKEL (reference sequence). V gave up 1 base and J gave up 3 bases, with 9 bases separating them. The CDR3 runs 15 residues. The CDR3 is CASSQGNAHTGELFF. As DNA, the CDR3 is TGTGCCAGCAGCCAAGGGAACGCCCACACCGGGGAGCTGTTTTTT.

This clonotype was picked up a small number of times. The V call is TRBV20-1, the J call TRBJ1-2; D is ambiguous. From germline, CDR1 is DFQATT and CDR2 SNEGSKA (reference sequence). The V end lost 1 base, the J end lost 6 bases, and 24 bases lay between the germline ends. The CDR3 totals 17 residues. CDR3 amino acids: CSARGSRTTAAWHGYTF. In nucleotides, the CDR3 is TGCAGTGCTAGAGGTTCCCGGACGACCGCCGCGTGGCATGGCTACACCTTC.